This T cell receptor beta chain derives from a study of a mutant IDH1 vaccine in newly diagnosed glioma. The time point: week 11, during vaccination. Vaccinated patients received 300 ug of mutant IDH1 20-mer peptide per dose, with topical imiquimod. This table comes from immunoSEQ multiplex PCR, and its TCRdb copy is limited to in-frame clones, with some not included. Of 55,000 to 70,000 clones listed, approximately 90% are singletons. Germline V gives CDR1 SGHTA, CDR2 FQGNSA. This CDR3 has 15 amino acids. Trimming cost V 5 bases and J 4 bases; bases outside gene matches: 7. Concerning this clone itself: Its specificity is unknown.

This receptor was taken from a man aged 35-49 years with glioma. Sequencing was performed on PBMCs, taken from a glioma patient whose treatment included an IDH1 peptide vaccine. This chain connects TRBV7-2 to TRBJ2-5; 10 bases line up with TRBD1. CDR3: CASSPQTGGRETQYF. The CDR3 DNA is TGTGCCAGCAGCCCTCAGACAGGGGGCCGAGAGACCCAGTACTTC.